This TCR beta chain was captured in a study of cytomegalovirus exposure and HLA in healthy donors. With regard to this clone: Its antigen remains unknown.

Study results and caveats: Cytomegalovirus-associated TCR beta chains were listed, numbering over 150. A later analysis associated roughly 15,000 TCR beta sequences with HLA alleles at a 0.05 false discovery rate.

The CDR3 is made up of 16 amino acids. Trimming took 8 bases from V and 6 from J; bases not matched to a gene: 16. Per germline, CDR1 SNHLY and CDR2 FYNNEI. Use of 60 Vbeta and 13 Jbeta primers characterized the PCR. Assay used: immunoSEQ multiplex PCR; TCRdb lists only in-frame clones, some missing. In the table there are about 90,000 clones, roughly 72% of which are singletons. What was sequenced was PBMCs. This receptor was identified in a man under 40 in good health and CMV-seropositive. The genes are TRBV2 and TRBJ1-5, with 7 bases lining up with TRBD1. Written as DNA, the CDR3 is TGTGCCAGCGGGGGTGGGGCAGGGGGTAGCCTTCAGCCCCAGCATTTT. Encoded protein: CASGGGAGGSLQPQHF.